The 4 T cell receptor beta chains presented below share a single source sample, sequenced in a study of monozygotic twins with inflammatory bowel disease (dated by TCRdb to the late 2010s). The method was 5' RACE. The run used an Illumina HiSeq 2500. TCRdb reprocessed the reads, reporting each CDR3 protein sequence once and no DNA. The sample's table covers 330,000 or so distinct CDR3 sequences. 2% of the sample is held by the ten biggest clonotypes. The sequencing sample was made of blood. Receptors were obtained from a human donor with ulcerative colitis or Crohn's disease, or a healthy co-twin of an affected twin (not recorded which).

V gene TRBV5-1 combines with J gene TRBJ2-6; TCRdb outputs TRBD1, but without DNA this stays unchecked. The CDR3 sequence is 16 residues long. The germline gives CDR1 SGHRS, CDR2 YFSETQ. The CDR3 protein is CASGQLPFSGANVLTF. Full variable domain (remainder filled in from reference TRBV5-1 and TRBJ2-6): KAGVTQTPRYLIKTRGQQVTLSCSPISGHRSVSWYQQTPGQGLQFLFEYFSETQRNKGNFPGRFSGRQFSNSRSEMNVSTLELGDSALYLCASGQLPFSGANVLTFGAGSRLTVL.

The chain is built from TRBV7-6 and TRBJ2-2. The CDR3 spans 13 residues. Germline V gene lookup returns CDR1 SGHVS and CDR2 FNYEAQ. CDR3 loop: CASSLEGFGELFF.

The chain couples TRBV12-3 or TRBV12-4 to TRBJ2-1. This CDR3 is 15 amino acids long. The chain's CDR3 is CASSSPTGSYNEQFF.

The rearrangement joins TRBV7-6 to TRBJ2-2. The CDR3 length is 14 residues. The germline V gene encodes CDR1 SGHVS and CDR2 FNYEAQ. The CDR3 spells CASSLAGEAGELFF.